The 4 T cell receptor beta chains reported below all come from one sample, sequenced in a study of blood T cell repertoires in COVID-19. Assay: immunoSEQ multiplex PCR; the TCRdb copy retains only in-frame clones and omits some. The repertoire holds approximately 200,000 clones, 80% to 90% seen once, with roughly 4.9% in the top ten. Sequencing was performed on PBMCs or T cells enriched from blood (not recorded which). The receptors stem from a woman aged 25 to 45 who had been exposed to COVID-19.

About this clone: One junction end does not reproduce the germline sequence, and a read error may be involved. The chain uses TRBV12-3 or TRBV12-4 and TRBJ2-7, with TRBD2 identical over 7 bases. CDR3 length: 12 residues. The CDR3 sequence: CASSFEAGEPHF. As DNA, the CDR3 is TGTGCCAGCAGTTTTGAGGCGGGAGAACCCCACTTC.

This clone was seen only a few times. The V call is TRBV7-6, the J call TRBJ1-1; 7 bases align to TRBD1. The length of the CDR3 is 13 residues. Losses at the gene ends were 2 bases for V and 6 bases for J; bases not matched to a gene: 3. Germline CDR1 and CDR2: SGHVS and FNYEAQ. The DNA of the CDR3 is TGTGCCAGCAGCTTAAAAACAGGGGCTGAAGCTTTCTTT. Translation gives CASSLKTGAEAFF.

This chain links TRBV19 with TRBJ1-2; D not certain. Germline CDR1 and CDR2: LNHDA and SQIVND (reference sequence). V lost 6 bases and J 6 bases, leaving 14 bases between the germline ends. The CDR3 consists of 13 residues. This chain's CDR3 is CASSSRNRNGYTF. CDR3 DNA sequence: TGTGCCAGTAGCTCGAGGAATCGGAATGGCTACACCTTC. The full variable domain, with the rest looked up from reference TRBV19 and TRBJ1-2, is DGGITQSPKYLFRKEGQNVTLSCEQNLNHDAMYWYRQDPGQGLRLIYYSQIVNDFQKGDIAEGYSVSREKKESFPLTVTSAQKNPTAFYLCASSSRNRNGYTFGSGTRLTVV.

The chain links TRBV5-1 to TRBJ1-2; 7 nucleotides align to TRBD1. Germline V gene data show CDR1 as SGHRS and CDR2 as YFSETQ. Trimming at V came to 5 bases and at J to 4 bases, leaving 8 bases not matched to a gene. The CDR3 totals 14 residues. CDR3 residues: CASRAGQTLYGYTF. The CDR3 region has the DNA TGCGCCAGCAGGGCGGGACAGACTCTCTATGGCTACACCTTC.